The clone carrying this T cell receptor beta chain was counted once. Clones were read by immunoSEQ multiplex PCR, and TCRdb kept only the in-frame ones, dropping some. The data hold some 2 million clones, with approximately 94% observed a single time. The length of the CDR3 is 16 residues. V gave up 1 base and J gave up 5 bases, with 17 bases separating them. CDR1 and CDR2 from the germline V gene are MNHEY and SVGAGI. These data originate in a study of shared clonotypes between healthy human individuals. CD45RO-negative cells were positively selected for CCR7, leaving out terminally differentiated effector memory CD45RA+ cells.

The chain has TRBV6-5 and TRBJ1-1, with D maybe TRBD1 (5 bases). Material: naive CD8+ T cells sorted from blood. This TCR came from a man between 18 and 35 years old in good health. The CDR3 sequence is CASSYLRAGLGTEAFF. The CDR3 nucleotides read TGTGCCAGCAGTTACTTGAGGGCAGGGCTTGGGACTGAAGCTTTCTTT.